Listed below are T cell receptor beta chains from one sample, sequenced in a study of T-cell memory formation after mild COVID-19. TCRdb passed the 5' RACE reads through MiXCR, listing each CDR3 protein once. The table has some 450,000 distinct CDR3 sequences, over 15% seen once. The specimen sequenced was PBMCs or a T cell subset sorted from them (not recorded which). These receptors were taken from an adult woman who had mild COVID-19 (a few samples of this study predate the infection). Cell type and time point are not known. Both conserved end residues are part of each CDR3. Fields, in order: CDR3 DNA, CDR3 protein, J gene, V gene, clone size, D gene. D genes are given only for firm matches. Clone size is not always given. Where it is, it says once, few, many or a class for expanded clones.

CDR3nt: TGTGCCAGCAGCAAAAAAGAAGAGGTTGAAAAACTGTTTTTT
CDR3aa: CASSKKEEVEKLFF
j_gene: TRBJ1-4
v_gene: TRBV5-4
abundance: .
d_gene: .

CDR3nt: TGTGCCAGCACCTCGTACAGGCGACAAGAGACCCAGTACTTC
CDR3aa: CASTSYRRQETQYF
j_gene: TRBJ2-5
v_gene: TRBV12-3/TRBV12-4
abundance: few
d_gene: .

CDR3nt: TGCGCCAGCAGCCCCGCCTCAGGAAAGCCCCAGCATTTT
CDR3aa: CASSPASGKPQHF
j_gene: TRBJ1-5
v_gene: TRBV5-1
abundance: few
d_gene: .

CDR3nt: TGTGCCAGCAGCTTAACCCGGGTAGGGGACACAGATACGCAGTATTTT
CDR3aa: CASSLTRVGDTDTQYF
j_gene: TRBJ2-3
v_gene: TRBV7-9
abundance: .
d_gene: .

CDR3nt: TGTGCCAGCAGCGTAGTCCCTAGCTCCACCTCTGGGGCCAACGTCCTGACTTTC
CDR3aa: CASSVVPSSTSGANVLTF
j_gene: TRBJ2-6
v_gene: TRBV9
abundance: .
d_gene: .

CDR3nt: TGCGCCAGCAGCTTGACAGGGGGCAGCTATGGCTACACCTTC
CDR3aa: CASSLTGGSYGYTF
j_gene: TRBJ1-2
v_gene: TRBV5-1
abundance: few
d_gene: TRBD1

CDR3nt: TGTGCCAGCAGTCTGACCGGGCTCCGGAATGAGCAGTTCTTC
CDR3aa: CASSLTGLRNEQFF
j_gene: TRBJ2-1
v_gene: TRBV12-3/TRBV12-4
abundance: .
d_gene: .

CDR3nt: TGTGCCACCAGCAGAGATTGGGGCCTAACCTACAATGAGCAGTTCTTC
CDR3aa: CATSRDWGLTYNEQFF
j_gene: TRBJ2-1
v_gene: TRBV15
abundance: few
d_gene: .

CDR3nt: TGTGCCATCACCAGCGGGGCCGAAGATACGCAGTATTTT
CDR3aa: CAITSGAEDTQYF
j_gene: TRBJ2-3
v_gene: TRBV10-3
abundance: .
d_gene: TRBD2

CDR3nt: TGTGCCAGCAGTTCCAATTCCCCAACAGGTAGCTTC
CDR3aa: CASSSNSPTGSF
j_gene: TRBJ2-1
v_gene: TRBV2
abundance: .
d_gene: .

CDR3nt: TGTGCCAGCTCACCAAGTTCACAGGGAGTGAACACTGAAGCTTTCTTT
CDR3aa: CASSPSSQGVNTEAFF
j_gene: TRBJ1-1
v_gene: TRBV18
abundance: few
d_gene: .

CDR3nt: TGTGCTAGCAGCTTCGGACAGGGGGCCGATGAGCAGTTCTTC
CDR3aa: CASSFGQGADEQFF
j_gene: TRBJ2-1
v_gene: TRBV7-7
abundance: few
d_gene: TRBD1

CDR3nt: TGTGCCAGCACCCCTGACGGGCTGCTACCAGAGACCCAGTACTTC
CDR3aa: CASTPDGLLPETQYF
j_gene: TRBJ2-5
v_gene: TRBV7-3
abundance: .
d_gene: .

CDR3nt: TGTGCCAGCAGCTCCTTAGCCGTCCTGCGGGTTCGGCAAGAGACCCAGTACTTC
CDR3aa: CASSSLAVLRVRQETQYF
j_gene: TRBJ2-5
v_gene: TRBV7-9
abundance: .
d_gene: .

CDR3nt: TGTGCCAGCAGCTTGGGTCTAGCGGGGGAAAGGAACACCGGGGAGCTGTTTTTT
CDR3aa: CASSLGLAGERNTGELFF
j_gene: TRBJ2-2
v_gene: TRBV5-5
abundance: .
d_gene: TRBD2

CDR3nt: TGTGCCACCAGCAGAGACAGGGGGGATCAGCCCCAGCATTTT
CDR3aa: CATSRDRGDQPQHF
j_gene: TRBJ1-5
v_gene: TRBV15
abundance: .
d_gene: TRBD1

CDR3nt: TGCGCCAGCAGCTCACCCGAGACAGGGGTGGAACCTCTTGCTGGGGCCAACGTCCTGACTTTC
CDR3aa: CASSSPETGVEPLAGANVLTF
j_gene: TRBJ2-6
v_gene: TRBV5-1
abundance: .
d_gene: TRBD1

CDR3nt: TGTGCCACCAGTGAACCGACAGGGAAGGGGTTAGGGGGCTACGAGCAGTACTTC
CDR3aa: CATSEPTGKGLGGYEQYF
j_gene: TRBJ2-7
v_gene: TRBV24-1
abundance: few
d_gene: TRBD1

CDR3nt: TGTGCCACCAGCAGGAGGGACAGGGGGCTATGGCGGGAGAACAATGAGCAGTTCTTC
CDR3aa: CATSRRDRGLWRENNEQFF
j_gene: TRBJ2-1
v_gene: TRBV15
abundance: many
d_gene: TRBD1

CDR3nt: TGCAGCTCCTGGACAGGGGGTTCAGATACGCAGTATTTT
CDR3aa: CSSWTGGSDTQYF
j_gene: TRBJ2-3
v_gene: TRBV29-1
abundance: .
d_gene: TRBD1

CDR3nt: TGCGCCAGCAGCTTCGATCAAGAGACCCAGTACTTC
CDR3aa: CASSFDQETQYF
j_gene: TRBJ2-5
v_gene: TRBV5-1
abundance: .
d_gene: .

CDR3nt: TGTGCCAGCAGTTTTGGCGCGCCGAACTACAATGAGCAGTTCTTC
CDR3aa: CASSFGAPNYNEQFF
j_gene: TRBJ2-1
v_gene: TRBV12-3/TRBV12-4
abundance: .
d_gene: .

CDR3nt: TGTGCCTGGAGTGCGGGGTTGGTAGCGGTTATCACCTACAATGAGCAGTTCTTC
CDR3aa: CAWSAGLVAVITYNEQFF
j_gene: TRBJ2-1
v_gene: TRBV30
abundance: .
d_gene: .

CDR3nt: TGTGCCAGCGGGGACAGGGGGCCCTACGAGCAGTACTTC
CDR3aa: CASGDRGPYEQYF
j_gene: TRBJ2-7
v_gene: TRBV6-1
abundance: few
d_gene: TRBD1

CDR3nt: TGCAGTGCTAGACCACGACGCGGGACGGATAGCAATCAGCCCCAGCATTTT
CDR3aa: CSARPRRGTDSNQPQHF
j_gene: TRBJ1-5
v_gene: TRBV20-1
abundance: .
d_gene: .

CDR3nt: TGTGCCAGCAGCTTAGGCGGGACCCATGGCTACACCTTC
CDR3aa: CASSLGGTHGYTF
j_gene: TRBJ1-2
v_gene: TRBV7-2
abundance: .
d_gene: .

CDR3nt: TGCAGTGCTAGAGACCCCCTATTGGGGGGATTCAGCTCCTACGAGCAGTACTTC
CDR3aa: CSARDPLLGGFSSYEQYF
j_gene: TRBJ2-7
v_gene: TRBV20-1
abundance: few
d_gene: .